This T cell receptor (beta chain) came from a study of T-cell memory formation after mild COVID-19. Study-wide findings and caveats: Clones that contracted from day 15 to 85 were balanced CD4/CD8, while later expanders leaned CD4+. The pre-infection memory compartment contained some responding clones, suggesting cross-reactive memory joined. Nothing showed for sure that second-wave clones peaking on day 37 were SARS-CoV-2 specific.

In germline, CDR1 is SEHNR, CDR2 FQNEAQ (reference sequence). The CDR3 contains 12 residues. With 3 bases removed from V and 6 bases from J, the gap between germline ends came to 5 bases. Constant-segment-primed 5'RACE gave TCR alpha and TCR beta cDNA libraries with sample barcodes and UMIs. TCRdb reprocessed the 5' RACE reads via MiXCR and lists one record per CDR3 protein. The repertoire holds about 290,000 distinct CDR3 sequences, with 15% as singletons. The sample holds many counts of this clonotype. Its specificity is not known. The chain carries TRBV7-9 and TRBJ2-2; D call uncertain. The material sequenced was PBMCs or a T cell subset sorted from them (not recorded which). The clonotype originates from a man aged 18 to 35 who had mild COVID-19 (a few samples of this study predate the infection). Cell type and time point are not known. CDR3 nucleotide sequence: TGTGCCAGCAGCTTGGGATCCGGGGAGCTGTTTTTT. This translates into CASSLGSGELFF. Full variable domain (rest looked up from reference TRBV7-9 and TRBJ2-2): DTGVSQNPRHKITKRGQNVTFRCDPISEHNRLYWYRQTLGQGPEFLTYFQNEAQLEKSRLLSDRFSAERPKGSFSTLEIQRTEQGDSAMYLCASSLGSGELFFGEGSRLTVL.